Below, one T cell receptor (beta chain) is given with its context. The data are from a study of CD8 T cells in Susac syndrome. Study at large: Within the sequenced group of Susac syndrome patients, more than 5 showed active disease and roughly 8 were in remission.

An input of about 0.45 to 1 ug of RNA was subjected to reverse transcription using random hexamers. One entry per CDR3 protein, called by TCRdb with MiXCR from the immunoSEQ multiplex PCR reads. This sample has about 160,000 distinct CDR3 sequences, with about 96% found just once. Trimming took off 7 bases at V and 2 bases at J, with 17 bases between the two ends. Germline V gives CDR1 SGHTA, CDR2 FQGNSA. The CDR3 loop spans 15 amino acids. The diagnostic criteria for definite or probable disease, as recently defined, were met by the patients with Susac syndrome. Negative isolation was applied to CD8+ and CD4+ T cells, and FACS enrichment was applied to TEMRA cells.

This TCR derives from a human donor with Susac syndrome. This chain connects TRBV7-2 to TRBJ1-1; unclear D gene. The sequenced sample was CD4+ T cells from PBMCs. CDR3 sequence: CASTIVSWGNTEAFF. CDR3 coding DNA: TGTGCCAGCACCATCGTCTCGTGGGGTAACACTGAAGCTTTCTTT.